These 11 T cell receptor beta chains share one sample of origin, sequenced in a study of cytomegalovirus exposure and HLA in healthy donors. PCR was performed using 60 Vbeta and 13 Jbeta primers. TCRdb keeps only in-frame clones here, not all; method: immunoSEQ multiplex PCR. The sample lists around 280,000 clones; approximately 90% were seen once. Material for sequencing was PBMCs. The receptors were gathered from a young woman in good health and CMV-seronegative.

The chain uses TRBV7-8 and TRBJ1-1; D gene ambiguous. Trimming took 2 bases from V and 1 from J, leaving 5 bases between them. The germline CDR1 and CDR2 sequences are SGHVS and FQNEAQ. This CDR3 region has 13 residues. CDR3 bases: TGTGCCAGCAGCTTAAACAGGAACACTGAAGCTTTCTTT. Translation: CASSLNRNTEAFF.

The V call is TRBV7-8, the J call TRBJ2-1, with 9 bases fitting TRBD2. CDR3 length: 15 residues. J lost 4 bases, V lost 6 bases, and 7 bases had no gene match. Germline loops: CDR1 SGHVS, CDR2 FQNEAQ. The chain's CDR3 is CASRPTSGYYNEQFF. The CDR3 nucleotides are TGTGCCAGCAGGCCCACTAGCGGGTATTACAATGAGCAGTTCTTC.

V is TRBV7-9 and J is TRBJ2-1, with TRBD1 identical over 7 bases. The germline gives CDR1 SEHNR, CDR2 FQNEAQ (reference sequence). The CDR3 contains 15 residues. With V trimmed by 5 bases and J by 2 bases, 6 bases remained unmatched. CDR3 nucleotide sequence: TGTGCCAGCAGCCAGGGGGTGGCTCCCTACAATGAGCAGTTCTTC. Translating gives CASSQGVAPYNEQFF. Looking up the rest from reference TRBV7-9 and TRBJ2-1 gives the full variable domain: DTGVSQNPRHKITKRGQNVTFRCDPISEHNRLYWYRQTLGQGPEFLTYFQNEAQLEKSRLLSDRFSAERPKGSFSTLEIQRTEQGDSAMYLCASSQGVAPYNEQFFGPGTRLTVL.

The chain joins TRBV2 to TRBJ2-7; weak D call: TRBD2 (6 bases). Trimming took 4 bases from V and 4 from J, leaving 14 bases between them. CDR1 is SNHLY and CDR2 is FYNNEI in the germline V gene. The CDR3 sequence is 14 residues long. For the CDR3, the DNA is TGTGCCAGCAGTGCGGGGACTGCACAATACGAGCAGTACTTC. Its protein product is CASSAGTAQYEQYF. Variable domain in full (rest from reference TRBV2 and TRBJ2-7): EPEVTQTPSHQVTQMGQEVILRCVPISNHLYFYWYRQILGQKVEFLVSFYNNEISEKSEIFDDQFSVERPDGSNFTLKIRSTKLEDSAMYFCASSAGTAQYEQYFGPGTRLTVT.

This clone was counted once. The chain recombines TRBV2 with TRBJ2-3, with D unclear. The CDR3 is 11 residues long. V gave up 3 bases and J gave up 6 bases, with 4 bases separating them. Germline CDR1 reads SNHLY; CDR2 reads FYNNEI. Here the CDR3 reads CASSDADTQYF. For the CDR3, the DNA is TGTGCCAGCAGTGACGCGGATACGCAGTATTTT.

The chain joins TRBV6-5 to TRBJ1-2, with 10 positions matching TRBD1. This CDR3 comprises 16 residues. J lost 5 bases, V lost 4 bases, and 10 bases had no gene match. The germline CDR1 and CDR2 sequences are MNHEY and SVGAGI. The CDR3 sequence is CASSSPTPGQGYGYTF. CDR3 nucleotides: TGTGCCAGCAGTTCCCCAACGCCGGGACAGGGGTATGGCTACACCTTC.

CDR3 residues: CASSFRGASTDTQYF. CDR3 in DNA: TGTGCCAGCAGTTTCCGGGGGGCTAGCACAGATACGCAGTATTTT. The chain couples TRBV27 to TRBJ2-3; possibly TRBD2 for D (7 bases). This CDR3 contains 15 residues. Germline CDR1 MNHEY, CDR2 SMNVEV (reference sequence). V was shortened by 3 bases and J by 0 bases, with 10 bases between the two germline ends.

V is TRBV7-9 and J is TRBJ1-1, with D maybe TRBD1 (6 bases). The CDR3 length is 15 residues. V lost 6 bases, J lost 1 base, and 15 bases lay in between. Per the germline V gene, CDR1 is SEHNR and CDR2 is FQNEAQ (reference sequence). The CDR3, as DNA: TGTGCCAGCAGTCATCAGGACAGTGCGAACACTGAAGCTTTCTTT. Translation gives CASSHQDSANTEAFF.

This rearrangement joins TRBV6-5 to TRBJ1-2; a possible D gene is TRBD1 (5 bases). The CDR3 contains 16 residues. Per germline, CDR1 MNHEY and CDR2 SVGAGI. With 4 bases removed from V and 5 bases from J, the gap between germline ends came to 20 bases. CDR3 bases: TGTGCCAGCAGTTTTTTTAGTGAGCCGGAGGGGTATGGCTACACCTTC. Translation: CASSFFSEPEGYGYTF.

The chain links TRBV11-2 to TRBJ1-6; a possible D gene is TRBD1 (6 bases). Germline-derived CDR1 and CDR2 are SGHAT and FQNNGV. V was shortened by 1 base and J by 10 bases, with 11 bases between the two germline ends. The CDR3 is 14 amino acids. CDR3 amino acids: CASSLAQGRSPLHF. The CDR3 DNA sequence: TGTGCCAGCAGCTTAGCGCAGGGGCGATCACCCCTCCACTTT.

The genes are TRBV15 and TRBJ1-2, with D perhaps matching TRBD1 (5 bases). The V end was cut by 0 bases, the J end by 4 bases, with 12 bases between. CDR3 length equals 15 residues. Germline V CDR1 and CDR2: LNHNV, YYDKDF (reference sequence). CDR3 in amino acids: CATSRESWGGYGYTF. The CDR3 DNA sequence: TGTGCCACCAGCAGAGAATCGTGGGGGGGCTATGGCTACACCTTC.